These 11 T cell receptor beta chains came from one sample sequenced in a study of cytomegalovirus exposure and HLA in healthy donors (dated by TCRdb to the late 2010s). Library creation used the immunoSEQ multiplex PCR assay. The multiplex PCR relied on a mix of 60 forward primers for TCR Vbeta segments and 13 reverse primers for TCR Jbeta segments. Imported from immuneACCESS, the table was reduced by TCRdb to in-frame sequences with V and J called. These copies leave out some clones; in studies compared against another copy, an unresolved V gene accounts for under half, and the cause of the remainder is not known. For this sample there are more than 110,000 clones; approximately 80% appear just once. The ten largest make up about 1.4% of the sample. The specimen sequenced was PBMCs. The receptor source for this set is a man aged 25-45 years in good health and CMV-seropositive.

This chain connects TRBV7-2 to TRBJ2-3; 8 bases line up with TRBD2. This CDR3 spans 18 amino acids. J lost 2 bases, V lost 1 base, and 11 bases had no gene match. The germline V gene has CDR1 SGHTA and CDR2 FQGNSA. The CDR3 sequence is CASSLVGVAGLLTDTQYF. The CDR3 DNA sequence: TGTGCCAGCAGCTTAGTAGGGGTAGCGGGGTTACTCACAGATACGCAGTATTTT.

The chain links TRBV10-3 to TRBJ2-1, with D perhaps matching TRBD1 (5 bases). Trimming pared 0 bases from V and 10 bases from J, leaving 13 bases between. The CDR3 is made up of 14 amino acids. Per germline, CDR1 ENHRY and CDR2 SYGVKD. DNA for the CDR3: TGTGCCATCAGTGAGTCGGGGCTAGAACGCGAGCAGTTCTTC. It yields the protein CAISESGLEREQFF.

This clone was found a few times. This chain links TRBV2 with TRBJ1-1; D is unresolved. CDR1 and CDR2 (germline): SNHLY, FYNNEI. Trimming shortened V by 11 bases and J by 0 bases, and 13 bases separated the two germline ends. The CDR3 has 13 residues. In nucleotides, the CDR3 is TGTGCCGGAAACAGTCAAATGAACACTGAAGCTTTCTTT. The encoded protein is CAGNSQMNTEAFF.

The chain carries TRBV7-9 and TRBJ2-5, with 12 bases fitting TRBD2. Germline values: CDR1 SEHNR, CDR2 FQNEAQ (reference sequence). J gave up 5 bases and V 6 bases, and 13 bases lay outside the gene matches. The CDR3 is made up of 17 amino acids. This CDR3 is CASSLLAGGQQGETQYF. DNA for the CDR3: TGTGCCAGCAGTTTACTAGCGGGGGGTCAACAAGGGGAGACCCAGTACTTC. Variable domain in full (rest from reference TRBV7-9 and TRBJ2-5): DTGVSQNPRHKITKRGQNVTFRCDPISEHNRLYWYRQTLGQGPEFLTYFQNEAQLEKSRLLSDRFSAERPKGSFSTLEIQRTEQGDSAMYLCASSLLAGGQQGETQYFGPGTRLLVL.

J is TRBJ2-3 and V is TRBV7-6, with D perhaps matching TRBD1 (6 bases). Germline V lookup: CDR1 SGHVS, CDR2 FNYEAQ. Trimming removed 3 bases at V and 1 base at J, with 14 bases between. CDR3 length: 16 amino acids. CDR3 loop: CASSFEGVYGTDTQYF. In nucleotides, the CDR3 is TGTGCCAGCAGCTTCGAGGGGGTATATGGCACAGATACGCAGTATTTT.

The chain has TRBV6-5 and TRBJ1-5, with 7 nucleotides matching TRBD1. The CDR3 is 14 residues long. J was trimmed by 7 bases and V by 5 bases; bases with no gene match: 8. The germline CDR1 and CDR2 sequences are MNHEY and SVGAGI. The CDR3 DNA is TGTGCCAGCAGTGGACGAGGGGGCCGGCAGCCCCAGCATTTT. This codes for CASSGRGGRQPQHF.

The chain is built from TRBV6-4 and TRBJ2-3; 8 nucleotides line up with TRBD1. The germline V gene encodes CDR1 MRHNA and CDR2 SNTAGT. Trimming cost V 2 bases and J 6 bases; bases outside gene matches: 16. This CDR3 is 18 amino acids long. CDR3 in DNA: TGTGCCAGCAGTGACGAATCCTTCGGGAGTGCAGGGGGCGATACGCAGTATTTT. Its protein product is CASSDESFGSAGGDTQYF.

This clone was seen a few times. This chain uses TRBV27 with TRBJ1-6, with 7 nucleotides matching TRBD1. The CDR3 sequence is 12 residues long. V lost 6 bases to trimming and J lost 8 bases; unmatched junction nucleotides: 1. CDR1 is MNHEY, CDR2 SMNVEV, per germline (reference sequence). The CDR3 bases are TGTGCCAGCAGAACAGGGGATTCACCCCTCCACTTT. It translates to CASRTGDSPLHF.

The chain has TRBV6-5 and TRBJ2-3, with D perhaps matching TRBD2 (6 bases). The length of the CDR3 is 15 residues. Deletions cut 2 bases from V and 11 bases from J, with 20 bases between. From germline, CDR1 is MNHEY and CDR2 SVGAGI. The CDR3: CASSYDGDPTGEQYF. DNA of the CDR3: TGTGCCAGCAGTTACGACGGGGACCCCACGGGGGAGCAGTATTTT.

The chain combines TRBV19 with TRBJ2-3; 9 nucleotides match TRBD2. The junction had 6 bases not matched to a gene; V was cut back by 5 bases and J by 0 bases. Germline V lookup: CDR1 LNHDA, CDR2 SQIVND (reference sequence). This CDR3 comprises 16 residues. CDR3 nucleotide sequence: TGTGCCAGTAGTCCTCGACTAGCGGAAAGCACAGATACGCAGTATTTT. This encodes CASSPRLAESTDTQYF. Full variable domain (missing parts from reference TRBV19 and TRBJ2-3): DGGITQSPKYLFRKEGQNVTLSCEQNLNHDAMYWYRQDPGQGLRLIYYSQIVNDFQKGDIAEGYSVSREKKESFPLTVTSAQKNPTAFYLCASSPRLAESTDTQYFGPGTRLTVL.

The chain is built from TRBV27 and TRBJ1-1; TRBD1 aligns across 8 bases. The CDR3 length is 15 residues. Germline lookup yields CDR1 MNHEY and CDR2 SMNVEV (reference sequence). The V and J ends lost 6 bases and 2 bases, in that order; junction bases with no gene match: 8. The CDR3 nucleotides read TGTGCCAGCAGGGAGGACAGGGAGGGCAACACTGAAGCTTTCTTT. Translation: CASREDREGNTEAFF.